These 21 T cell receptor beta chains originate from one sample sequenced in a study of tumor-infiltrating lymphocytes in primary liver carcinoma. Unsorted whole blood supplied the RNA, and germline DNA was extracted too. From about 490 ng of total RNA, TCR beta-specific cDNA was reverse-transcribed using a constant-region primer. TCR beta libraries came from three nested multiplex PCR rounds using slightly modified ARM-PCR. Use of TRBV1-TRBV30 forward primers with a C-beta reverse primer characterized the first two PCR rounds, which lasted roughly 9 cycles each. One entry per CDR3 protein, called by TCRdb with MiXCR from the multiplex PCR reads. The profile covers more than 150,000 distinct CDR3 sequences, with about 60% appearing a single time and 70% to 80% taken by the ten largest. The material sequenced was peripheral blood. The receptors here all came from a middle-aged man with primary liver carcinoma and hepatitis B virus infection.

This clonotype was seen ten or more times. The rearrangement joins TRBV11-3 to TRBJ2-1; TRBD1 is a possible D gene (5 bases). The germline V gene has CDR1 SGHNT and CDR2 YENEEA. This CDR3 is 13 amino acids long. V lost 5 bases, J lost 7 bases, and 12 bases lay in between. This CDR3 reads CASSEGPGNEQFF. CDR3 coding DNA: TGTGCCAGCAGCGAAGGACCAGGGAATGAGCAGTTCTTC.

This clonotype was counted a few times. The rearrangement uses TRBV7-9 and TRBJ2-1, with 11 bases matching TRBD2. V shed 6 bases, J shed 1 base, and the junction held 11 bases outside the gene matches. This CDR3 spans 18 amino acids. Germline-derived CDR1 and CDR2 are SEHNR and FQNEAQ (reference sequence). The chain's CDR3 is CASRGGLAADGSYNEQFF. The DNA of the CDR3 is TGTGCCAGCAGAGGGGGACTAGCGGCCGACGGGTCCTACAATGAGCAGTTCTTC.

This clonotype was detected only once. The chain uses TRBV6-6 and TRBJ2-7; possibly TRBD1 for D (5 bases). The CDR3 has 14 amino acids. Trimming pared 10 bases from V and 1 base from J, leaving 17 bases between. The germline V gene has CDR1 MNHNY and CDR2 SVGAGI (reference sequence). CDR3 in DNA: TGTGCCACCGCGACAGCTTTAAGGTCCTACGAGCAGTACTTC. Amino acids: CATATALRSYEQYF.

Worth noting for this clonotype: A much bigger clone sits one base away, suggesting this may be a read error. The chain carries TRBV11-1 and TRBJ2-1, with D unclear. The CDR3 has 12 residues. Looked up from germline, CDR1 is SGHAT and CDR2 is FQDESV (reference sequence). The CDR3 nucleotides are TGTACCAGCACCAGTGTCGGGCGTGAGCAGTTCTTC. Translating gives CTSTSVGREQFF.

This clonotype has more than one count but fewer than ten. The chain is built from TRBV5-1 and TRBJ2-4; D is perhaps TRBD2 (5 bases). CDR3 length equals 17 residues. V gave up 0 bases and J gave up 9 bases, with 22 bases separating them. Germline V gives CDR1 SGHRS, CDR2 YFSETQ. In DNA, the CDR3 is TGCGCCAGCAGCTTGGCTCCTACCGTACCCCCTCGGGGCATTCAGTACTTC. This gives the protein CASSLAPTVPPRGIQYF.

V gene TRBV10-3 combines with J gene TRBJ2-7; 10 bases fit TRBD1. The CDR3 length is 14 residues. The V gene end was trimmed by 2 bases and the J gene end by 8 bases; junction bases not matched to a gene: 6. Germline CDR1 and CDR2: ENHRY and SYGVKD. The chain's CDR3 is CAISEGQGGVKQYF. The CDR3 DNA is TGTGCCATCAGTGAGGGACAGGGGGGGGTCAAGCAGTACTTC.

This clonotype was observed a few times. The V call is TRBV6-1, the J call TRBJ2-7; TRBD2 agrees at 7 bases. J lost 3 bases, V lost 7 bases, and 9 bases had no gene match. This CDR3 has 14 residues. Per the germline V gene, CDR1 is MNHNS and CDR2 is SASEGT. The DNA of the CDR3 is TGTGCCAGCATTCAGGGAGGGACTGTCTACGAGCAGTACTTC. It specifies CASIQGGTVYEQYF.

V gene TRBV30 combines with J gene TRBJ2-3; 8 nucleotides match TRBD1. The CDR3 runs to 12 residues. Germline values: CDR1 GTSNPN, CDR2 SVGIG (reference sequence). V gave up 7 bases and J gave up 1 base; unmatched junction bases: 1. The CDR3 protein is CALDRGTDTQYF. CDR3 sequence (DNA): TGTGCCTTGGACAGGGGCACAGATACGCAGTATTTT.

This chain connects TRBV7-9 to TRBJ2-2, with D tentatively TRBD2 (5 bases). Trimming shortened V by 3 bases and J by 5 bases, and 16 bases separated the two germline ends. This CDR3 spans 16 amino acids. The germline V gene encodes CDR1 SEHNR and CDR2 FQNEAQ (reference sequence). CDR3 nucleotide sequence: TGTGCCAGCAGCTTGGAGGACCCCATTAATACCGGGGAGCTGTTTTTT. Amino acids: CASSLEDPINTGELFF. Full variable domain (rest looked up from reference TRBV7-9 and TRBJ2-2): DTGVSQNPRHKITKRGQNVTFRCDPISEHNRLYWYRQTLGQGPEFLTYFQNEAQLEKSRLLSDRFSAERPKGSFSTLEIQRTEQGDSAMYLCASSLEDPINTGELFFGEGSRLTVL.

This clonotype was seen a single time. The chain links TRBV12-3 or TRBV12-4 to TRBJ2-1; D is ambiguous. The germline V and J ends were trimmed by 8 bases and 4 bases, with 12 bases remaining between them. This CDR3 is built from 13 residues. The CDR3 protein is CASVPSGYNEQFF. CDR3 coding DNA: TGTGCCAGCGTGCCCTCAGGATACAATGAGCAGTTCTTC.

The sample holds one count of this clonotype. Without the conserved terminal phenylalanine or tryptophan, this CDR3 likely stems from a read error. The J gene is TRBJ2-3, the V gene TRBV11-3; the D is unclear. Germline V gene sequence: CDR1 SGHNT, CDR2 YENEEA. V was cut by 10 bases and J by 7 bases, with 18 bases left in between. This CDR3 comprises 13 residues. CDR3 protein: CATSLRVGYTQYL. Written as DNA, the CDR3 is TGTGCCACATCCTTAAGAGTCGGATATACGCAGTATCTT.

The sample holds a few counts of this clonotype. This sequence joins TRBV10-3 and TRBJ2-7; no definite D call. Between the trimmed V and J ends, which lost 3 bases and 2 bases, there was a span of 11 bases. CDR3 length: 14 residues. Germline V lookup: CDR1 ENHRY, CDR2 SYGVKD. In DNA form, the CDR3 reads TGTGCCATCAGTGACAGATTAAAACCCTACGAGCAGTACTTC. As protein: CAISDRLKPYEQYF.

This clonotype was seen repeatedly, ten times or more. The chain recombines TRBV11-2 with TRBJ2-2; D not certain. The V gene's germline CDR1 is SGHAT and CDR2 FQNNGV. V was shortened by 10 bases and J by 4 bases, with 10 bases between the two germline ends. CDR3 length equals 12 residues. The CDR3 reads CATTPFTGELFF. DNA of the CDR3: TGTGCCACCACACCTTTCACCGGGGAGCTGTTTTTT.

About this clonotype: This may be a read error: a much more frequent sequence differs by one nucleotide. J is TRBJ2-2 and V is TRBV4-1; D call uncertain. Germline CDR1 reads MGHRA; CDR2 reads YSYEKL. This CDR3 is built from 12 residues. CDR3 amino acids: CTSSLITGELFF. CDR3 DNA sequence: TGCACCAGCAGCCTGATCACCGGGGAGCTGTTTTTT.

The V gene is TRBV28, the J gene TRBJ2-7, with D maybe TRBD1 (6 bases). Trimming left V 4 bases short and J 3 bases short, with 10 bases between. CDR3 length: 13 amino acids. The germline CDR1 and CDR2 sequences are MDHEN and SYDVKM. CDR3 region: CASSSGQIYEQYF. CDR3 DNA: TGTGCCAGCAGTTCTGGACAGATCTACGAGCAGTACTTC.

As concerns this clonotype: Sequence at one end of the junction differs from germline and may be a read error. The chain couples TRBV11-3 to TRBJ2-1, with D hard to call. Germline CDR1 and CDR2: SGHNT and YENEEA. This CDR3 is built from 12 residues. CDR3 coding DNA: TGTGCCAACAGCTTAGGGTACAATGAGCAGTTCTTC. Its protein is CANSLGYNEQFF.

For this clonotype: This may be a read error: a much more frequent sequence differs by one nucleotide. This rearrangement joins TRBV29-1 to TRBJ2-5, with unresolved D. Looked up from germline, CDR1 is SQVTM and CDR2 is ANQGSEA. The CDR3 loop spans 12 amino acids. V was cut by 0 bases and J by 4 bases, with 6 bases left in between. CDR3: CSVEDPTETQYF. For the CDR3, the DNA is TGCAGCGTTGAAGATCCAACAGAGACCCAGTACTTC.

This clonotype came up many times. CDR3 in DNA: TGCGCCAGCAGCCAAGATTATCGGGACAACATTCAGTACTTC. Translated: CASSQDYRDNIQYF. V and J are TRBV4-1 and TRBJ2-4, with D perhaps TRBD1 or TRBD2 (5 bases each). Germline-derived CDR1 and CDR2 are MGHRA and YSYEKL. Trimming stripped 0 bases from V and 7 bases from J, with 10 bases between. The CDR3 consists of 14 residues.

The CDR3, as DNA: TGTGCCAGCAGCCCCGGGAATGCCGGGGAGCTGTTTTTT. Amino acids: CASSPGNAGELFF. V gene TRBV5-4 combines with J gene TRBJ2-2, with D perhaps TRBD2 (5 bases). This CDR3 is built from 13 residues. Germline V gene sequence: CDR1 SGHNT, CDR2 YYREEE (reference sequence). The V end was cut by 4 bases, the J end by 6 bases, with 10 bases between.

The chain combines TRBV6-1 with TRBJ1-6; weak D call: TRBD1 (6 bases). This CDR3 has 14 amino acids. Germline CDR1 reads MNHNS; CDR2 reads SASEGT. The ends were cut back, 2 bases at V and 11 bases at J, with 13 bases in the middle. The CDR3 DNA sequence: TGTGCCAGCAGTGAAAGAGCAGGGGAGACACCCCTCCACTTT. This gives the protein CASSERAGETPLHF.

The chain has TRBV6-5 and TRBJ1-2, with D possibly matching TRBD1 (5 bases). The CDR3 is made up of 15 amino acids. Trimming removed 6 bases at V and 8 bases at J, with 22 bases between. The V gene's germline CDR1 is MNHEY and CDR2 SVGAGI. CDR3 residues: CASSQVTGAAGGYTF. The CDR3 region has the DNA TGTGCCAGCAGCCAAGTAACTGGGGCAGCAGGAGGCTACACCTTC.